This TCR beta chain was recorded in a study of blood T cells in healthy people across ages. Study-level results: Older age coincided with a roughly linear decline in TCR beta diversity per million T cells. Diversity estimates from one million T cells were considered underestimates.

As for this clonotype: The antigen remains undetermined.

The trim removed 5 bases at V and 5 bases at J, leaving 14 bases unmatched. The CDR3 contains 17 residues. CDR1 GTSNPN and CDR2 SVGIG come from the germline V gene (reference sequence). Combining a sample-barcoded 5' primer with a J-beta primer mix, a second PCR ran for about 7 to 11 cycles. All cDNA molecules were each tagged by a template-switch adaptor with 12 random nucleotides. Each CDR3 protein gets one entry after TCRdb re-called the 5' RACE reads with MiXCR. The repertoire has just under 900,000 distinct CDR3 sequences, more than 25% of them found once; the top ten carry 17%. The material sequenced was blood. This receptor was identified in an elderly woman in good health. The chain links TRBV30 to TRBJ2-1, with 11 bases identical to TRBD2. CDR3 sequence: CAWRASIAGGRDNEQFF. The CDR3 bases are TGTGCCTGGCGTGCCTCCATAGCGGGGGGGCGAGACAATGAGCAGTTCTTC.